Below are 26 T cell receptor beta chains sequenced from a single sample in a study of blood T cell repertoires in COVID-19. Some clones are missing from TCRdb's copy, which holds only in-frame ones; the method was immunoSEQ multiplex PCR. The sample contains about 97,000 clones, approximately 92% of which appear only once. The sequenced material came from peripheral blood. These receptors all come from a woman aged 45-59 years with COVID-19, enrolled during active disease.

The V call is TRBV11-3, the J call TRBJ2-6; TRBD1 matches 8 bases. The germline V gene encodes CDR1 SGHNT and CDR2 YENEEA. The CDR3 totals 19 residues. The junction had 9 bases not matched to a gene; V was cut back by 2 bases and J by 0 bases. The CDR3 DNA sequence: TGTGCCAGCAGCTTAAACTCTAGGACAGGGAACTCTGGGGCCAACGTCCTGACTTTC. Protein product: CASSLNSRTGNSGANVLTF.

This sequence joins TRBV5-4 and TRBJ2-7; the match to TRBD1 covers 10 bases. The CDR3 totals 15 residues. Germline V lookup: CDR1 SGHNT, CDR2 YYREEE (reference sequence). V was pared by 4 bases and J by 7 bases, with 11 bases of the junction left unmatched. CDR3 DNA: TGTGCCAGCAGCCCCGCCGGGACAGGGGACTGGGAGCAGTACTTC. Protein product: CASSPAGTGDWEQYF.

This rearrangement joins TRBV3-1 (or the pseudogene TRBV3-2) to TRBJ2-5, with 10 positions matching TRBD2. The J segment lost 5 bases and the V segment lost 2 bases, leaving 14 bases of the junction unmatched. The V gene's germline CDR1 is LGHDT and CDR2 YNNKEL (reference sequence). The CDR3 contains 18 residues. As DNA, the CDR3 is TGTGCCAGCAGCCAATCCCCAATAGCGGGGGGCCGCCGGGAGACCCAGTACTTC. Amino acid sequence: CASSQSPIAGGRRETQYF.

The CDR3 here is CASRGTGGSNYGYTF. CDR3 nucleotides: TGTGCCAGTAGAGGGACAGGGGGCTCCAACTATGGCTACACCTTC. This chain joins TRBV19 and TRBJ1-2; 12 bases fit TRBD1. With 6 bases clipped from V and 2 bases from J, the junction kept 4 bases outside the gene matches. Germline V gene lookup returns CDR1 LNHDA and CDR2 SQIVND (reference sequence). The CDR3 contains 15 residues.

This chain joins TRBV5-1 and TRBJ1-1; D is perhaps TRBD1 (6 bases). The CDR3 is made up of 12 amino acids. V lost 4 bases and J lost 7, with 11 bases in between. Germline V gene lookup returns CDR1 SGHRS and CDR2 YFSETQ. CDR3 amino acids: CASSQDSDEAFF. The CDR3, as DNA: TGCGCCAGCAGCCAGGACAGCGATGAAGCTTTCTTT.

The rearrangement links TRBV5-6 to TRBJ2-4; 8 bases align to TRBD1. V was pared by 3 bases and J by 0 bases, with 8 bases of the junction left unmatched. Germline assignment: CDR1 SGHDT and CDR2 YYEEEE. This CDR3 has 17 residues. The CDR3 sequence is CASSSTRQGIAKNIQYF. CDR3 nucleotides: TGTGCCAGCAGCTCGACCCGACAGGGGATAGCCAAAAACATTCAGTACTTC.

By sample fraction, this clone is medium-sized. V gene TRBV24-1 combines with J gene TRBJ2-7; possibly TRBD1 for D (6 bases). The germline gives CDR1 KGHDR, CDR2 SFDVKD. V was pared by 3 bases and J by 5 bases, with 16 bases between. CDR3 length equals 15 residues. For the CDR3, the DNA is TGTGCCACCAGTGATCCCCGTCGGGCAGGGGACGAGCAGTACGTC. Residues: CATSDPRRAGDEQYV.

This rearrangement joins TRBV29-1 to TRBJ1-2; TRBD1 is a possible D gene (6 bases). The CDR3 extends over 17 amino acids. V was pared by 4 bases and J by 6 bases, with 27 bases between. The germline V gene has CDR1 SQVTM and CDR2 ANQGSEA. CDR3 in DNA: TGCAGCGTTGGAGGACAGCTCGTAGCCTCTAAATGGGATGGCTACACCTTC. Its translation is CSVGGQLVASKWDGYTF.

The chain joins TRBV19 to TRBJ1-1, with TRBD1 matching 9 bases. Looked up from germline, CDR1 is LNHDA and CDR2 is SQIVND (reference sequence). With 7 bases clipped from V and 1 base from J, the junction kept 7 bases outside the gene matches. The CDR3 length is 15 residues. CDR3 sequence (DNA): TGTGCCAGTATTAGGACAGGGGCCCGGAACACTGAAGCTTTCTTT. Protein product: CASIRTGARNTEAFF.

This clone was recorded a few times. This rearrangement joins TRBV6-1 to TRBJ1-2, with a weak D call TRBD1 (5 bases). Germline lookup yields CDR1 MNHNS and CDR2 SASEGT. V lost 0 bases and J lost 5, with 10 bases in between. The CDR3 runs 14 residues. The CDR3 sequence: CASSEARRQYGYTF. CDR3 bases: TGTGCCAGCAGTGAAGCGCGCAGACAGTATGGCTACACCTTC.

In its sample, this clone was seen once. This chain links TRBV24-1 with TRBJ2-1; 8 bases agree with TRBD1. Germline-derived CDR1 and CDR2 are KGHDR and SFDVKD. The V segment lost 1 base and the J segment 8 bases; nucleotides outside the gene matches: 6. This CDR3 is 15 amino acids long. CDR3 amino acids: CATSDFGQGGHEQFF. The CDR3 DNA is TGTGCCACCAGTGATTTCGGACAGGGAGGCCATGAGCAGTTCTTC.

The genes are TRBV4-1 and TRBJ1-6; 8 bases agree with TRBD1. The CDR3 contains 15 residues. V was pared by 6 bases and J by 10 bases, with 11 bases of the junction left unmatched. CDR1 MGHRA and CDR2 YSYEKL come from the germline V gene. The chain's CDR3 is CASRLQGDFRSPLHF. DNA for the CDR3: TGCGCCAGCAGGCTACAGGGGGATTTTCGATCACCCCTCCACTTT.

This clone was recorded once. The genes are TRBV24-1 and TRBJ2-5, with TRBD1 as a possible D gene (6 bases). Trimming removed 9 bases from V and 1 base from J, with 26 bases in between. CDR3 size: 18 residues. Germline V CDR1 and CDR2: KGHDR, SFDVKD. The CDR3 DNA is TGTGCCACCCATCGCATGACAGGTTCCCGGGTCCCCCAAGAGACCCAGTACTTC. Its translation: CATHRMTGSRVPQETQYF.

This chain links TRBV6-1 with TRBJ1-5, with TRBD1 matching 10 bases. Per germline, CDR1 MNHNS and CDR2 SASEGT. V shed 4 bases, J shed 7 bases, and the junction held 10 bases outside the gene matches. This CDR3 contains 16 residues. The DNA of the CDR3 is TGTGCCAGCAGTGTCCGGGACAGGGGTGTAGACCAGCCCCAGCATTTT. Its protein product is CASSVRDRGVDQPQHF.

The rearrangement uses TRBV19 and TRBJ1-2; D is possibly TRBD1 (5 bases). CDR3 length: 13 amino acids. V lost 4 bases and J 4 bases, leaving 10 bases between the germline ends. CDR1 and CDR2 (germline): LNHDA, SQIVND (reference sequence). Written as DNA, the CDR3 is TGTGCCAGTAGTAAAACAGGAGTCTATGGCTACACCTTC. It specifies CASSKTGVYGYTF.

The rearrangement uses TRBV5-1 and TRBJ2-2, with D maybe TRBD1 (6 bases). The CDR3 extends over 15 amino acids. V shed 3 bases and J shed 2 bases, with 11 bases lying between them. Germline V gene lookup returns CDR1 SGHRS and CDR2 YFSETQ. CDR3 sequence (DNA): TGCGCCAGCAGCTCTCGGACAGAAAACACCGGGGAGCTGTTTTTT. Protein sequence: CASSSRTENTGELFF.

V gene TRBV3-1 (or the pseudogene TRBV3-2) combines with J gene TRBJ2-3, with D tentatively TRBD2 (6 bases). The CDR3 covers 16 residues. CDR1 is LGHDT and CDR2 is YNNKEL in the germline V gene (reference sequence). The germline V and J ends were trimmed by 4 bases and 3 bases, with 17 bases remaining between them. The CDR3 nucleotides are TGTGCCAGCAGCCCGCCCCTAGCGCGGGTTACAGATACGCAGTATTTT. This translates into CASSPPLARVTDTQYF.

This clone was seen more than once but under ten times. This rearrangement joins TRBV5-1 to TRBJ1-4; TRBD1 matches 7 bases. The ends lost 6 bases at V and 2 bases at J; junction bases unmatched: 7. The CDR3 length is 15 residues. From germline, CDR1 is SGHRS and CDR2 YFSETQ. CDR3 region: CASTQGQATNEKLFF. Here the CDR3 DNA reads TGCGCCAGCACTCAAGGACAGGCCACTAATGAAAAACTGTTTTTT.

The chain is built from TRBV12-5 and TRBJ1-1; TRBD1 matches 11 bases. The CDR3 loop spans 16 amino acids. Per germline, CDR1 LGHNT and CDR2 FRNRAP. V gave up 6 bases and J gave up 3 bases; unmatched junction bases: 9. DNA for the CDR3: TGTGCTAGTGGCACGGGACAGGGGGGACTAGACACTGAAGCTTTCTTT. Protein: CASGTGQGGLDTEAFF.

J is TRBJ2-2 and V is TRBV4-3; TRBD2 might be the D (6 bases). Between the trimmed V and J ends, which lost 1 base and 6 bases, there was a span of 15 bases. There are 16 residues in the CDR3. Looked up from germline, CDR1 is LGHNA and CDR2 is YSLEER. CDR3 sequence: CASSQGAGGVSGELFF. For the CDR3, the DNA is TGCGCCAGCAGCCAAGGGGCGGGCGGGGTGTCCGGGGAGCTGTTTTTT.

J is TRBJ1-1 and V is TRBV30; D remains ambiguous. V was clipped by 3 bases and J by 1 base, with 6 bases between them. CDR1 is GTSNPN, CDR2 SVGIG, per germline (reference sequence). The CDR3 sequence is 12 residues long. CDR3 sequence reads: CAWSPGNTEAFF. In DNA, the CDR3 is TGTGCCTGGAGCCCAGGGAACACTGAAGCTTTCTTT.

V and J are TRBV6-2 or TRBV6-3 and TRBJ1-1, with no clear D. The CDR3 covers 13 residues. The germline V gene has CDR1 MNHEY and CDR2 SVGEGT. The V and J ends lost 2 bases and 1 base respectively, with 5 bases between them. This CDR3 reads CASSYPGNTEAFF. In DNA, the CDR3 is TGTGCCAGCAGTTACCCGGGGAACACTGAAGCTTTCTTT.

The chain links TRBV27 to TRBJ2-2; D may be TRBD1 (6 bases). V was trimmed by 6 bases and J by 2 bases, leaving 13 bases between them. Germline loops: CDR1 MNHEY, CDR2 SMNVEV (reference sequence). The CDR3 runs to 15 residues. The CDR3 region has the DNA TGTGCCAGCAGGACCGGGACATTAAACACCGGGGAGCTGTTTTTT. This codes for CASRTGTLNTGELFF.

The chain carries TRBV6-1 and TRBJ2-3; the D is unclear. Germline-derived CDR1 and CDR2 are MNHNS and SASEGT. V was cut by 0 bases and J by 3 bases, with 4 bases left in between. The CDR3 has 13 amino acids. The DNA of the CDR3 is TGTGCCAGCAGTGAAGCGCGAACAGATACGCAGTATTTT. It translates to CASSEARTDTQYF.

This clone occurred once. The V and J genes are TRBV7-2 and TRBJ2-5; a weak D match, TRBD2 (5 bases). The CDR3 totals 15 residues. Germline V gene data show CDR1 as SGHTA and CDR2 as FQGNSA. Trimming removed 1 base at V and 7 bases at J, with 16 bases between. Here the CDR3 DNA reads TGTGCCAGCAGCTTAGAGGCCGGGGAACGCGGGACCCAGTACTTC. The encoded protein is CASSLEAGERGTQYF.

This chain uses TRBV6-6 with TRBJ1-2; 8 bases agree with TRBD1. CDR1 and CDR2 from the germline V gene are MNHNY and SVGAGI (reference sequence). V shed 6 bases and J 4 bases; nucleotides not matched to a gene: 7. This CDR3 contains 14 residues. CDR3 nucleotide sequence: TGTGCCAGCAGGGACAGGGATGAAGGCTATGGCTACACCTTC. Encoded protein: CASRDRDEGYGYTF.